Following are 5 T cell receptor beta chains from one sample sequenced in a study of a mutant IDH1 vaccine in newly diagnosed glioma. Their antigens remain unidentified. Documented time point: week 35, safety follow-up. What each vaccine dose contained was 300 ug of mutant IDH1 20-mer peptide, accompanied by topical imiquimod. Sequenced by immunoSEQ multiplex PCR; TCRdb stores in-frame clones only, minus some. The sample carries around 50,000 clones, approximately 79% recorded once. Sequencing was performed on PBMCs, taken from a glioma patient whose treatment included an IDH1 peptide vaccine. These receptors were collected from a middle-aged man with glioma.

A few counts support this clone. The rearrangement joins TRBV30 to TRBJ1-1; TRBD1 is a possible D gene (5 bases). V was shortened by 0 bases and J by 0 bases, with 11 bases between the two germline ends. The CDR3 has 15 residues. Germline CDR1 is GTSNPN and CDR2 is SVGIG (reference sequence). CDR3 bases: TGTGCCTGGAGTGTACCAGGGAGGGTGAACACTGAAGCTTTCTTT. This sequence encodes CAWSVPGRVNTEAFF.

The CDR3 DNA follows: TGTGCCAGCAGCCTCACTGGGGCTTCAGGAAACACCATATATTTT. Protein product: CASSLTGASGNTIYF. The chain joins TRBV6-5 to TRBJ1-3; a weak D match, TRBD1 (5 bases). This CDR3 comprises 15 residues. From germline, CDR1 is MNHEY and CDR2 SVGAGI. V was cut by 6 bases and J by 4 bases, with 16 bases left in between.

The V gene is TRBV29-1, the J gene TRBJ2-3; 7 bases map to TRBD2. The V gene's germline CDR1 is SQVTM and CDR2 ANQGSEA. The CDR3 is 14 residues long. Trimming at V came to 7 bases and at J to 0 bases, leaving 7 bases not matched to a gene. The CDR3 loop reads CSAEGLGSTDTQYF. In DNA form, the CDR3 reads TGCAGCGCCGAAGGACTAGGTAGCACAGATACGCAGTATTTT.

The genes are TRBV6-6 and TRBJ1-3; D is undetermined. Per the germline V gene, CDR1 is MNHNY and CDR2 is SVGAGI (reference sequence). The CDR3 is 16 amino acids. Trimming removed 6 bases at V and 4 bases at J, with 19 bases between. CDR3 nucleotide sequence: TGTGCCAGCAGCCGTGACGGTCCGCTGGGGGGAAACACCATATATTTT. This encodes CASSRDGPLGGNTIYF.

The chain couples TRBV30 to TRBJ1-1; no clear D. This CDR3 contains 10 residues. V shed 5 bases and J shed 6 bases, with 7 bases lying between them. CDR1 GTSNPN and CDR2 SVGIG come from the germline V gene (reference sequence). In DNA, the CDR3 is TGTGCCTGGGATGGTCCTGAAGCTTTCTTT. Protein product: CAWDGPEAFF.